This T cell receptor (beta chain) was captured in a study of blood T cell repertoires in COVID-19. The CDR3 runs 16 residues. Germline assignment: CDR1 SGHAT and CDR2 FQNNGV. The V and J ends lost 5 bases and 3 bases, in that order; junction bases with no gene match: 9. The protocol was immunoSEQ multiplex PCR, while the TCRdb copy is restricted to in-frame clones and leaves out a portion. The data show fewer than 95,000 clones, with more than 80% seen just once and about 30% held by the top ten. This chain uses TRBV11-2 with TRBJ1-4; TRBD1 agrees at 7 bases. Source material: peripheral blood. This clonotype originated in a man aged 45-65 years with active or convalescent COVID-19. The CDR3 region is CASSALTGVANEKLFF. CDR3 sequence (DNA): TGTGCCAGCAGCGCACTCACAGGGGTTGCTAATGAAAAACTGTTTTTT.